Listed below are T cell receptor beta chains from one sample, sequenced in a study of post-analysis software for immune sequencing data. From the PCR reads, TCRdb called clonotypes with MiXCR, one entry per CDR3 protein. Of about 770,000 distinct CDR3 sequences detected, roughly 46% appear once; the ten largest clones hold roughly 4.9%. Sequences were obtained from blood. Receptors were obtained from a girl aged 5-17 years with multiple sclerosis. Both conserved end residues are part of each CDR3. D genes are given only for firm matches. Only some rows state a clone size, as once, few, many or a class for expanded clones.

TGTGCCAGCAGCCTCTTCGGGACTAGCGGGAGTAAGAGTGGGGAGACCCAGTACTTC,CASSLFGTSGSKSGETQYF,TRBV5-4,.,TRBJ2-5,TRBD2
TGTGCCAGCAGCTTAGTTCCCTACGGACTAGCGGGGAACACAGATACGCAGTATTTT,CASSLVPYGLAGNTDTQYF,TRBV11-2,few,TRBJ2-3,TRBD2
TGTGCCAGCAGCTTCCGCGGTTTAAGCTCCTACGAGCAGTACTTC,CASSFRGLSSYEQYF,TRBV11-2,few,TRBJ2-7,.
TGTGCCAGCTCCACTAGCGGCCCCTACGAGCAGTACTTC,CASSTSGPYEQYF,TRBV7-2,.,TRBJ2-7,TRBD2
TGTGCCAGCAGCCAAGATGGACAGCTAGACGAGGAAAAACTGTTTTTT,CASSQDGQLDEEKLFF,TRBV3-1,few,TRBJ1-4,.
TGTGCCAGCAGTTATCTGATACAGGGGGCCAAACCTGAAGCTTTCTTT,CASSYLIQGAKPEAFF,TRBV6-2/TRBV6-3,once,TRBJ1-1,TRBD1
TGCGCCAGCAGCTCACAGGGTTTGTACAACGGTGAGCAGTTCTTC,CASSSQGLYNGEQFF,TRBV5-1,.,TRBJ2-1,.
TGTGCCAGCAGCGGCGGGACAGGCAACTCCTACGAGCAGTACTTC,CASSGGTGNSYEQYF,TRBV5-5,few,TRBJ2-7,TRBD1
TGCAGTGCCTCGCTTGGCGGGGGAACCTATGGCTACACCTTC,CSASLGGGTYGYTF,TRBV20-1,.,TRBJ1-2,.
TGTGCCAGCAGCTTATTGGGACAGGGCATCACAGATACGCAGTATTTT,CASSLLGQGITDTQYF,TRBV7-2,.,TRBJ2-3,TRBD1
TGCAGCGTTGATGGGGGAAGCTCCTACAATGAGCAGTTCTTC,CSVDGGSSYNEQFF,TRBV29-1,few,TRBJ2-1,.
TGTGCCAGCAGCTCCAGGGGGAGTGGAGGAGAGACCCAGTACTTC,CASSSRGSGGETQYF,TRBV5-6,few,TRBJ2-5,TRBD1
TGTGCCAGCAGAGATACAGGGGGCCTATACGAGCAGTACTTC,CASRDTGGLYEQYF,TRBV6-2/TRBV6-3,few,TRBJ2-7,TRBD1
TGTGCCAGCAGCTCATTAGAGGACGCGAATGAAAAACTGTTTTTT,CASSSLEDANEKLFF,TRBV7-8,.,TRBJ1-4,.
TGTGCCAGCAGTTTAATCGGCGGGGAGCTGTTTTTT,CASSLIGGELFF,TRBV27,.,TRBJ2-2,.
TGTGCCAGCAGCGTAATGGGTAGCACAGATACGCAGTATTTT,CASSVMGSTDTQYF,TRBV9,.,TRBJ2-3,.
TGTGCCAGCAGCGGACTCGACTACGAGCAGTACTTC,CASSGLDYEQYF,TRBV4-2,.,TRBJ2-7,.
TGTGCCAGCAGCCCAGAAACGGGACAGATCAATGAGCAGTTCTTC,CASSPETGQINEQFF,TRBV27,.,TRBJ2-1,TRBD1
TGTGCCGGCAGTGGCGGACGAGCGGGTCCCTACAATGAGCAGTTCTTC,CAGSGGRAGPYNEQFF,TRBV6-6,.,TRBJ2-1,.
TGCAGTGCTAGAGTCGCGGCAGTTAATCAGCCCCAGCATTTT,CSARVAAVNQPQHF,TRBV20-1,.,TRBJ1-5,.
TGTGCCAGCAGCCCCACTAGCGGGAAGGGAGGTGAGCAGTTCTTC,CASSPTSGKGGEQFF,TRBV7-3,.,TRBJ2-1,TRBD2
TGCAGCGTACCAGCGGGAGGTACTTTCTTGGAGCAGTTCTTC,CSVPAGGTFLEQFF,TRBV29-1,.,TRBJ2-1,TRBD2
TGTGCCAGCACCGACCGCCCAGGGGGGCAGTTCTTC,CASTDRPGGQFF,TRBV27,.,TRBJ2-1,TRBD1
TGTGCCAGCAGTTACTCGTGGGTGGCCAAAAACATTCAGTACTTC,CASSYSWVAKNIQYF,TRBV6-5,.,TRBJ2-4,.
TGCAGCGTTGCAAGGACCGACCAGTCGGGCTACACCTTC,CSVARTDQSGYTF,TRBV29-1,few,TRBJ1-2,.
TGTGCCAGCAGCTTAAGCGGTGAAGACTCCTACGAGCAGTACTTC,CASSLSGEDSYEQYF,TRBV7-8,.,TRBJ2-7,.
TGCGCCAGCAGCACAGGACTAGCGGGAGTGGGACGGTCTGAGCAGTTCTTC,CASSTGLAGVGRSEQFF,TRBV5-1,few,TRBJ2-1,TRBD2
TGTGCCAGCAGCCGGGCGGGGGCTCGACAGCCCCAGCATTTT,CASSRAGARQPQHF,TRBV7-8,.,TRBJ1-5,.
TGTGCCAGTATTCCCCAAGATCCCCCCGATACGCAGTATTTT,CASIPQDPPDTQYF,TRBV6-1,.,TRBJ2-3,.
TGTGCCAGCAGTTACTCCCCAGCAGGTGAGCAGTTCTTC,CASSYSPAGEQFF,TRBV6-5,few,TRBJ2-1,.
TGTGCCAGCAGCTTAGCCTCGGTCAACGTCCTGACTTTC,CASSLASVNVLTF,TRBV7-2,.,TRBJ2-6,.